Presented here are 25 T cell receptor beta chains from one specimen sequenced in a study of blood T cell repertoires in COVID-19. Data came from immunoSEQ multiplex PCR; TCRdb stores just in-frame clones and leaves some out. The top ten hold about 4.2% of the sample, which has tens of thousands of clones, around 84% seen once. Material for sequencing was peripheral blood. The source of these receptors is a man older than 75 with active COVID-19.

V gene TRBV7-9 combines with J gene TRBJ2-7; D is undetermined. Germline loops: CDR1 SEHNR, CDR2 FQNEAQ (reference sequence). V was trimmed by 5 bases and J by 11 bases, leaving 22 bases between them. The CDR3 has 14 amino acids. DNA for the CDR3: TGTGCCAGCAGCAGCTTGGGTGGAATCGCACGGGAGTACTTC. It yields the protein CASSSLGGIAREYF.

The J gene is TRBJ2-1, the V gene TRBV30; maybe TRBD1 (5 bases). The CDR3 extends over 14 amino acids. Germline CDR1 GTSNPN, CDR2 SVGIG (reference sequence). V lost 1 base and J 5 bases, leaving 12 bases between the germline ends. CDR3 DNA sequence: TGTGCCTGGAGTGAAGGGGAATTTAACAATGAGCAGTTCTTC. As protein: CAWSEGEFNNEQFF.

This clone appeared a single time. This chain uses TRBV5-4 with TRBJ2-3; 7 bases agree with TRBD2. The CDR3 is 12 amino acids. Losses at the gene ends were 4 bases for V and 6 bases for J; bases not matched to a gene: 2. Germline V gene lookup returns CDR1 SGHNT and CDR2 YYREEE (reference sequence). The CDR3 here is CASSPRGDTQYF. The CDR3 nucleotides are TGTGCCAGCAGCCCGCGGGGGGATACGCAGTATTTT.

The rearrangement uses TRBV10-3 and TRBJ2-1; D is perhaps TRBD2 (6 bases). Germline CDR1 ENHRY, CDR2 SYGVKD. Trimming stripped 5 bases from V and 6 bases from J, with 17 bases between. The length of the CDR3 is 15 residues. The CDR3 spells CAISQGAGIGNEQFF. The CDR3 DNA reads as TGTGCCATCAGTCAAGGGGCGGGGATCGGCAATGAGCAGTTCTTC.

The V call is TRBV2, the J call TRBJ1-1; D unclear. V lost 1 base to trimming and J lost 4 bases, with 7 bases between them. The CDR3 covers 13 residues. Germline assignment: CDR1 SNHLY and CDR2 FYNNEI. The CDR3 loop is CASSEETGTEAFF. CDR3 sequence (DNA): TGTGCCAGCAGTGAAGAAACGGGCACTGAAGCTTTCTTT.

The chain employs TRBV5-8 and TRBJ2-5; no clear D. The V end lost 0 bases, the J end lost 5 bases, and 26 bases lay between the germline ends. The CDR3 runs 19 residues. Germline V lookup: CDR1 SGHTS, CDR2 YDEGEE. The CDR3, as DNA: TGTGCCAGCAGCTTGGCCAACGAGAAAAGGTCGGCAGGCCGGGAGACCCAGTACTTC. Its protein product is CASSLANEKRSAGRETQYF.

The V and J genes are TRBV11-2 and TRBJ2-7; 8 bases align to TRBD2. V gave up 5 bases and J gave up 7 bases; unmatched junction bases: 10. CDR1 and CDR2 from the germline V gene are SGHAT and FQNNGV. The CDR3 covers 14 residues. This CDR3 is CASSPGSGAREQYF. DNA for the CDR3: TGTGCCAGCAGCCCCGGTAGCGGGGCTCGGGAGCAGTACTTC.

The gene calls are TRBV5-6 and TRBJ2-1; 7 nucleotides align to TRBD2. From germline, CDR1 is SGHDT and CDR2 YYEEEE. Germline trimming cut 2 bases from V and 4 bases from J; bases unmatched to any gene: 9. This CDR3 has 16 residues. The CDR3: CASSFLGGREYNEQFF. CDR3 nucleotide sequence: TGTGCCAGCAGCTTTCTTGGCGGGAGAGAATACAATGAGCAGTTCTTC.

The chain recombines TRBV28 with TRBJ2-7; TRBD1 aligns across 7 bases. The trim removed 5 bases at V and 4 bases at J, leaving 8 bases unmatched. Germline assignment: CDR1 MDHEN and CDR2 SYDVKM. CDR3 length equals 14 residues. CDR3 coding DNA: TGTGCCAGCAGTGCGCCGGACAGGTCTTACGAGCAGTACTTC. This sequence encodes CASSAPDRSYEQYF. Together with reference TRBV28 and TRBJ2-7, the CDR3 gives the full variable domain: DVKVTQSSRYLVKRTGEKVFLECVQDMDHENMFWYRQDPGLGLRLIYFSYDVKMKEKGDIPEGYSVSREKKERFSLILESASTNQTSMYLCASSAPDRSYEQYFGPGTRLTVT.

This clone was seen once. This chain links TRBV21-1 with TRBJ2-3; the DNA was not compared with TRBD2, the D call given in the table. TRBV21-1 is noted as a pseudogene. This CDR3 region has 19 residues. In nucleotides, the CDR3 is TGTGCCAGCAGCAAAGCGCGCAGGCGGGAGGGGGGACGCACAGATACGCAGTATTTT. Its translation: CASSKARRREGGRTDTQYF.

This rearrangement joins TRBV15 to TRBJ1-5, with a possible D match to TRBD1 (6 bases). CDR1 is LNHNV and CDR2 is YYDKDF in the germline V gene (reference sequence). The CDR3 contains 15 residues. Trimming cost V 1 base and J 7 bases, with 14 bases left between them. The DNA for the CDR3 is TGTGCCACCAGCAGAGCTACAGGGTCACGACAGCCCCAGCATTTT. Protein sequence: CATSRATGSRQPQHF.

The genes are TRBV11-2 and TRBJ2-1; 7 nucleotides agree with TRBD1. CDR3 length equals 16 residues. Germline V lookup: CDR1 SGHAT, CDR2 FQNNGV. V lost 4 bases to trimming and J lost 0 bases; unmatched junction nucleotides: 6. The CDR3 loop reads CASSWGTVSSYNEQFF. The CDR3 DNA follows: TGTGCCAGCAGCTGGGGGACAGTCAGCTCCTACAATGAGCAGTTCTTC.

This clone was counted between two and nine times. The rearrangement joins TRBV6-2 or TRBV6-3 to TRBJ1-5; 7 nucleotides match TRBD1. V lost 2 bases and J lost 7; bases outside the gene matches: 8. Germline V gives CDR1 MNHEY, CDR2 SVGEGT. There are 15 residues in the CDR3. DNA of the CDR3: TGTGCCAGCAGTTACGGGAGACAGGGTCGACAGCCCCAGCATTTT. As protein: CASSYGRQGRQPQHF.

The V call is TRBV15, the J call TRBJ2-7; 9 positions agree with TRBD2. Germline lookup yields CDR1 LNHNV and CDR2 YYDKDF (reference sequence). The CDR3 is made up of 12 amino acids. V lost 11 bases to trimming and J lost 6 bases; unmatched junction nucleotides: 8. The CDR3 protein is CASSGRLGEQYF. CDR3 coding DNA: TGTGCCTCGAGCGGGAGGCTCGGCGAGCAGTACTTC.

This rearrangement joins TRBV12-3 or TRBV12-4 to TRBJ2-7; 11 bases map to TRBD1. The CDR3 sequence is 12 residues long. Trimming cost V 8 bases and J 5 bases; bases outside gene matches: 2. In DNA form, the CDR3 reads TGTGCCAGCGGACAGGGGGCGGACGAGCAGTACTTC. It is translated as CASGQGADEQYF.

The rearrangement uses TRBV27 and TRBJ1-1, with D possibly being TRBD1 (5 bases). CDR3 length equals 14 residues. Germline CDR1 MNHEY, CDR2 SMNVEV (reference sequence). V was cut by 1 base and J by 4 bases, with 10 bases left in between. The CDR3: CASSLLGASTEAFF. In nucleotides, the CDR3 is TGTGCCAGCAGTTTATTAGGGGCGAGCACTGAAGCTTTCTTT.

The chain couples TRBV5-1 to TRBJ1-1; maybe TRBD1 (5 bases). The V end was cut by 0 bases, the J end by 1 base, with 10 bases between. CDR1 and CDR2 (germline): SGHRS, YFSETQ. The CDR3 contains 15 residues. This chain's CDR3 is CASSLGWQGNTEAFF. In DNA, the CDR3 is TGCGCCAGCAGCTTGGGATGGCAGGGGAACACTGAAGCTTTCTTT.

The CDR3 loop reads CASRQGSNEKLFF. The CDR3 DNA follows: TGTGCCAGCAGGCAGGGGTCTAATGAAAAACTGTTTTTT. The V and J genes are TRBV14 and TRBJ1-4, with D perhaps matching TRBD1 (6 bases). Between the trimmed V and J ends, which lost 6 bases and 3 bases, there was a span of 8 bases. This CDR3 region has 13 residues. Per germline, CDR1 SGHDN and CDR2 FVKESK.

V gene TRBV9 combines with J gene TRBJ2-2, with 10 bases aligning to TRBD1. This CDR3 spans 15 amino acids. With 3 bases clipped from V and 7 bases from J, the junction kept 6 bases outside the gene matches. Germline V gives CDR1 SGDLS, CDR2 YYNGEE. The CDR3 DNA is TGTGCCAGCAGCGAGAGACAGGGGGCAGGCGGGGAGCTGTTTTTT. Its protein is CASSERQGAGGELFF.

V gene TRBV7-9 combines with J gene TRBJ2-2; 11 bases fit TRBD2. Germline V gives CDR1 SEHNR, CDR2 FQNEAQ (reference sequence). This CDR3 spans 17 amino acids. V lost 2 bases and J lost 1; bases outside the gene matches: 3. The CDR3 protein is CASSLTSGGLNTGELFF. CDR3 DNA: TGTGCCAGCAGCTTAACTAGCGGGGGATTGAACACCGGGGAGCTGTTTTTT.

The chain recombines TRBV5-4 with TRBJ2-3; 7 nucleotides align to TRBD2. The germline gives CDR1 SGHNT, CDR2 YYREEE (reference sequence). The CDR3 spans 15 residues. V shed 2 bases and J 1 base; nucleotides not matched to a gene: 4. The CDR3: CASSFTGGGTDTQYF. CDR3 DNA sequence: TGTGCCAGCAGCTTCACGGGAGGAGGCACAGATACGCAGTATTTT.

The rearrangement joins TRBV5-1 to TRBJ2-3, with D possibly matching TRBD2 (6 bases). With 3 bases removed from V and 5 bases from J, the gap between germline ends came to 16 bases. The CDR3 contains 15 residues. The germline V gene encodes CDR1 SGHRS and CDR2 YFSETQ. CDR3 in amino acids: CASSSGLSRQDTQYF. CDR3 nucleotide sequence: TGCGCCAGCAGCTCGGGACTCAGTCGTCAAGATACGCAGTATTTT.

V is TRBV6-1 and J is TRBJ1-5; 12 nucleotides match TRBD1. J gave up 1 base and V 2 bases, and 12 bases lay outside the gene matches. The CDR3 extends over 20 amino acids. CDR1 is MNHNS and CDR2 is SASEGT in the germline V gene. This CDR3 is CASSESNRDRGRGSNQPQHF. The CDR3 nucleotides read TGTGCCAGCAGTGAATCTAACCGGGACAGGGGGCGCGGAAGCAATCAGCCCCAGCATTTT.

The chain has TRBV7-6 and TRBJ2-2, with D uncertain. Between the trimmed V and J ends, which lost 1 base and 0 bases, there was a span of 6 bases. Per germline, CDR1 SGHVS and CDR2 FNYEAQ. The CDR3 is made up of 15 amino acids. CDR3 DNA sequence: TGTGCCAGCAGCTTAGGCCCAGCGAACACCGGGGAGCTGTTTTTT. Translated, it gives CASSLGPANTGELFF.

The chain is built from TRBV6-2 or TRBV6-3 and TRBJ2-5; possibly TRBD1 for D (7 bases). CDR3 size: 16 residues. Germline CDR1 reads MNHEY; CDR2 reads SVGEGT. V lost 0 bases and J 3 bases, leaving 14 bases between the germline ends. The CDR3 DNA reads TGTGCCAGCAGTTACTCCCCAGACAGGGAGGAAGAGACCCAGTACTTC. Protein: CASSYSPDREEETQYF.